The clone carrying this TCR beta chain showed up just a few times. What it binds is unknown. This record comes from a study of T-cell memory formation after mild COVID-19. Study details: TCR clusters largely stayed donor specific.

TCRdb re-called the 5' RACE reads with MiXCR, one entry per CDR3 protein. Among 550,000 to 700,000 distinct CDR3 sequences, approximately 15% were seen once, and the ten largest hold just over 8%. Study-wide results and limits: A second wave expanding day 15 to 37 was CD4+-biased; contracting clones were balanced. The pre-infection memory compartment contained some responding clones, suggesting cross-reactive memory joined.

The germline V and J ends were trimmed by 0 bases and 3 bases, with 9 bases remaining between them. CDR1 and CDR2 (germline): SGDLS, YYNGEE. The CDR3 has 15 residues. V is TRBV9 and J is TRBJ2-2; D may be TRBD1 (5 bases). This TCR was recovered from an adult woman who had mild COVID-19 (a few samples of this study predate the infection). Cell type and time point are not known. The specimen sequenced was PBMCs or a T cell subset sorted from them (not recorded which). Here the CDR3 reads CASSVGGRDTGELFF. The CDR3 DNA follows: TGTGCCAGCAGCGTAGGGGGCAGGGACACCGGGGAGCTGTTTTTT.